What follows are 19 T cell receptor beta chains derived from one specimen sequenced in a study of OX40 agonist ivuxolimab in advanced cancers. Libraries were built with the immunoSEQ multiplex PCR assay. Entries here come from immuneACCESS through TCRdb and include only in-frame sequences with V and J called. Some clones fail to appear in such tables; in the studies checked, an unresolved V gene covers under half of the shortfall, and the cause of the remainder is unknown. The sample table records roughly 100,000 clones; just over 90% of these occur just once. Together, the top ten hold 0.48% of the sample. This material consisted of CD4+ or CD8+ T cells sorted from blood, taken in a trial of the OX40 agonist ivuxolimab. The receptor set was obtained from an adult with an advanced solid tumor such as melanoma, head and neck, liver or kidney cancer.

This chain connects TRBV5-1 to TRBJ2-5, with a tentative D call TRBD1 (6 bases). The J call may be mistaken, given a closer DNA end match to TRBJ2-7. This CDR3 comprises 16 residues. The germline CDR1 and CDR2 sequences are SGHRS and YFSETQ. This CDR3 reads CASSLDATGNSYEQYF. The CDR3 DNA sequence: TGCGCCAGCAGCTTGGACGCAACAGGGAACTCCTACGAGCAGTACTTC.

The rearrangement uses TRBV9 and TRBJ1-5, with 8 positions matching TRBD1. From germline, CDR1 is SGDLS and CDR2 YYNGEE. The CDR3 is 12 residues long. V dropped 7 bases and J dropped 6; count of bases not matched to a gene: 3. The CDR3 nucleotides are TGTGCCAGCGGACAGGGTGGTCAGCCCCAGCATTTT. It yields the protein CASGQGGQPQHF.

This clone has just one count. The chain is built from TRBV7-2 and TRBJ2-7; 9 bases are shared with TRBD2. The CDR3 totals 14 residues. Germline V gives CDR1 SGHTA, CDR2 FQGNSA. The ends lost 5 bases at V and 2 bases at J; junction bases unmatched: 4. CDR3 bases: TGTGCCAGCAGCCCTAGCGGGGCGGCCTACGAGCAGTACTTC. Its protein product is CASSPSGAAYEQYF.

This clone came up once. V is TRBV7-6 and J is TRBJ1-4; 8 nucleotides align to TRBD1. Germline-derived CDR1 and CDR2 are SGHVS and FNYEAQ. V was pared by 0 bases and J by 2 bases, with 2 bases of the junction left unmatched. The CDR3 runs to 16 residues. CDR3 protein: CASSLAAGGTNEKLFF. The CDR3 DNA reads TGTGCCAGCAGCTTAGCGGCAGGGGGCACTAATGAAAAACTGTTTTTT.

The rearrangement uses TRBV19 and TRBJ1-1, with 10 positions matching TRBD1. Per the germline V gene, CDR1 is LNHDA and CDR2 is SQIVND (reference sequence). V lost 3 bases, J lost 5 bases, and 3 bases stayed unmatched. The CDR3 contains 14 residues. This chain's CDR3 is CASSIRTGGTEAFF. DNA for the CDR3: TGTGCCAGTAGTATCCGGACAGGGGGGACTGAAGCTTTCTTT.

This CDR3 reads CASTGQVGQPQHF. The CDR3 DNA sequence: TGTGCCAGCACCGGTCAAGTGGGGCAGCCCCAGCATTTT. This chain joins TRBV28 and TRBJ1-5; the D is unclear. The germline CDR1 and CDR2 sequences are MDHEN and SYDVKM. This CDR3 has 13 amino acids. V was pared by 7 bases and J by 7 bases, with 14 bases between. Full variable domain (missing parts from reference TRBV28 and TRBJ1-5): DVKVTQSSRYLVKRTGEKVFLECVQDMDHENMFWYRQDPGLGLRLIYFSYDVKMKEKGDIPEGYSVSREKKERFSLILESASTNQTSMYLCASTGQVGQPQHFGDGTRLSIL.

This chain uses TRBV5-1 with TRBJ2-3; TRBD2 aligns across 14 bases. The CDR3 runs 18 residues. J lost 0 bases, V lost 4 bases, and 7 bases had no gene match. Germline V lookup: CDR1 SGHRS, CDR2 YFSETQ. The CDR3 region is CASSPGTSGGSSTDTQYF. CDR3 in DNA: TGCGCCAGCAGCCCCGGGACTAGCGGGGGTTCTAGCACAGATACGCAGTATTTT.

The V gene is TRBV19, the J gene TRBJ1-1; TRBD1 might be the D (5 bases). Trimming removed 6 bases at V and 0 bases at J, with 11 bases between. Germline lookup yields CDR1 LNHDA and CDR2 SQIVND (reference sequence). The CDR3 runs to 14 residues. As DNA, the CDR3 is TGTGCCAGTAGATTGGGACCGGTGAACACTGAAGCTTTCTTT. Protein sequence: CASRLGPVNTEAFF.

This clone has only a few counts. The rearrangement joins TRBV25-1 to TRBJ1-1; TRBD1 matches at 9 bases. Germline-derived CDR1 and CDR2 are MGHDK and SYGVNS. V shed 4 bases, J shed 8 bases, and the junction held 5 bases outside the gene matches. The CDR3 spans 13 residues. CDR3 DNA: TGTGCCAGCAGTGGTCACAGGGGGCGAGAAGCTTTCTTT. This encodes CASSGHRGREAFF.

For the CDR3, the DNA is TGTGCCAGCCACACAACGAACACTGAAGCTTTCTTT. Protein product: CASHTTNTEAFF. The chain carries TRBV28 and TRBJ1-1; no definite D call. This CDR3 has 12 residues. V was pared by 8 bases and J by 1 base, with 8 bases between. Per the germline V gene, CDR1 is MDHEN and CDR2 is SYDVKM.

The genes are TRBV10-1 and TRBJ2-5, with D perhaps matching TRBD2 (5 bases). The CDR3 spans 12 residues. V dropped 6 bases and J dropped 2 bases, with 7 bases sitting between them. CDR1 and CDR2 from the germline V gene are WNHNN and SYGVQD (reference sequence). The CDR3 DNA follows: TGCGCCAGCAGCCCGGGGCAAGAGACCCAGTACTTC. Protein: CASSPGQETQYF.

Notes on this clone: Other DNA sequences in this sample translate to the same CDR3. The rearrangement uses TRBV18 and TRBJ1-2; no firm D call. V was trimmed by 3 bases and J by 3 bases, leaving 8 bases between them. This CDR3 has 13 amino acids. Germline V gene lookup returns CDR1 KGHSH and CDR2 LQKENI. The CDR3 DNA follows: TGTGCCAGCTCACCCAGGACGGACTATGGCTACACCTTC. As protein: CASSPRTDYGYTF.

J is TRBJ1-1 and V is TRBV6-6, with no clear D. V was clipped by 2 bases and J by 6 bases, with 1 base between them. The germline V gene encodes CDR1 MNHNY and CDR2 SVGAGI (reference sequence). The CDR3 is 10 residues long. CDR3 in amino acids: CASSYAEAFF. The CDR3 DNA reads TGTGCCAGCAGTTACGCTGAAGCTTTCTTT.

The chain joins TRBV19 to TRBJ1-1, with D perhaps TRBD1 (6 bases). V was pared by 3 bases and J by 0 bases, with 11 bases between. This CDR3 has 15 residues. Germline-derived CDR1 and CDR2 are LNHDA and SQIVND (reference sequence). The CDR3 DNA is TGTGCCAGTAGTATTGGCCCAGGGGTGAACACTGAAGCTTTCTTT. This gives the protein CASSIGPGVNTEAFF.

The V and J genes are TRBV6-5 and TRBJ1-1, with 9 nucleotides matching TRBD1. Germline trimming cut 2 bases from V and 5 bases from J; bases unmatched to any gene: 3. Germline CDR1 and CDR2: MNHEY and SVGAGI. This CDR3 region has 14 residues. The CDR3 here is CASSYTDRGTEAFF. The CDR3 DNA sequence: TGTGCCAGCAGTTACACGGACAGGGGTACTGAAGCTTTCTTT.

V is TRBV5-1 and J is TRBJ2-2; 10 bases line up with TRBD1. Per germline, CDR1 SGHRS and CDR2 YFSETQ. The CDR3 totals 16 residues. J lost 4 bases, V lost 0 bases, and 3 bases had no gene match. CDR3 region: CASSLAGTGATGELFF. The DNA of the CDR3 is TGCGCCAGCAGCTTGGCTGGGACAGGGGCCACCGGGGAGCTGTTTTTT.

This chain links TRBV18 with TRBJ1-6, with D maybe TRBD1 (6 bases). Trimming removed 3 bases from V and 10 bases from J, with 16 bases in between. Germline V gene data show CDR1 as KGHSH and CDR2 as LQKENI. The CDR3 has 15 amino acids. As DNA, the CDR3 is TGTGCCAGCTCACCTACAGGGAAGGTTGAGTCACCCCTCCACTTT. As protein: CASSPTGKVESPLHF. Complete variable domain (other parts from reference TRBV18 and TRBJ1-6): NAGVMQNPRHLVRRRGQEARLRCSPMKGHSHVYWYRQLPEEGLKFMVYLQKENIIDESGMPKERFSAEFPKEGPSILRIQQVVRGDSAAYFCASSPTGKVESPLHFGNGTRLTVT.

CDR3 amino acids: CASSQLQRTGGSGNTIYF. CDR3 coding DNA: TGCGCCAGCAGCCAACTTCAAAGGACAGGGGGAAGTGGAAACACCATATATTTT. The chain recombines TRBV4-1 with TRBJ1-3; 10 nucleotides line up with TRBD1. With 2 bases clipped from V and 3 bases from J, the junction kept 10 bases outside the gene matches. This CDR3 has 18 residues. CDR1 and CDR2 (germline): MGHRA, YSYEKL.

This chain connects TRBV6-1 to TRBJ2-3; 10 bases agree with TRBD1. CDR3 length: 16 amino acids. Germline loops: CDR1 MNHNS, CDR2 SASEGT. V trimming: 4 bases; J trimming: 3 bases; junction bases outside the gene matches: 7. In nucleotides, the CDR3 is TGTGCCAGCAGTGCGCGGACAGGGGGATGGACAGATACGCAGTATTTT. Amino acids: CASSARTGGWTDTQYF.